This entry lists 4 T cell receptor beta chains sequenced from one sample in a study of CD8+ T cells in alopecia areata. Once RNA had been extracted, it was reverse transcribed into cDNA to act as the sequencing template. The data were produced by immunoSEQ multiplex PCR, yet TCRdb's version contains in-frame clones alone and is incomplete. The data hold 200,000 to 250,000 clones, with around 62% observed a single time. The sample here was CD4+ T cells sorted from blood, taken at week 0. All receptors come from a human donor with alopecia areata.

The chain links TRBV29-1 to TRBJ1-4; D unresolved. Trimming removed 4 bases from V and 4 bases from J, with 10 bases in between. The germline V gene encodes CDR1 SQVTM and CDR2 ANQGSEA. The CDR3 has 13 amino acids. The CDR3 coding sequence is TGCAGCGTTGTAAAGGGCGGTAATGAAAAACTGTTTTTT. This translates into CSVVKGGNEKLFF.

This chain connects TRBV10-3 to TRBJ1-2; possibly TRBD1 for D (5 bases). Germline loops: CDR1 ENHRY, CDR2 SYGVKD. V lost 2 bases, J lost 7 bases, and 8 bases lay in between. CDR3 length: 12 amino acids. The CDR3 here is CAISETGGGYTF. In nucleotides, the CDR3 is TGTGCCATCAGTGAGACAGGAGGTGGCTACACCTTC.

The J gene is TRBJ2-7, the V gene TRBV5-1; possibly TRBD2 for D (5 bases). The CDR3 has 14 amino acids. The V end lost 0 bases, the J end lost 4 bases, and 11 bases lay between the germline ends. CDR1 is SGHRS and CDR2 is YFSETQ in the germline V gene. CDR3 loop: CASSLGSAGYEQYF. The CDR3 DNA is TGCGCCAGCAGCTTGGGTAGCGCCGGATACGAGCAGTACTTC.

The chain uses TRBV11-2 and TRBJ1-5; tentative D call: TRBD1 (5 bases). The ends were cut back, 4 bases at V and 6 bases at J, with 16 bases in the middle. This CDR3 contains 15 residues. CDR1 and CDR2 (germline): SGHAT, FQNNGV. The CDR3 nucleotides are TGTGCCAGCAGCTCGGACCGGGACGGCGGTCAGCCCCAGCATTTT. Encoded protein: CASSSDRDGGQPQHF.